The clone carrying this T cell receptor beta chain was detected only once. Here immunoSEQ multiplex PCR was the method, and the copy in TCRdb shows in-frame clones only, minus some. The sample has roughly 28,000 clones, around four fifths seen once. This sample is part of a study of stem cell transplantation in POMP-related autoinflammatory disease. The CDR3 totals 16 residues. The junction had 2 bases not matched to a gene; V was cut back by 0 bases and J by 0 bases. Germline CDR1 reads KGHSH; CDR2 reads LQKENI. The origin of this receptor is a human donor with POMP-related autoinflammation and immune dysregulation (PRAID). Sequencing was performed on CD4+ T cells from PBMCs, taken before stem cell transplantation. The V call is TRBV18, the J call TRBJ1-1, with 9 bases identical to TRBD1. CDR3 coding DNA: TGTGCCAGCTCACCACCCGGACAGGGGCTGAACACTGAAGCTTTCTTT. Translation: CASSPPGQGLNTEAFF.